The 19 T cell receptor beta chains reported below all come from one sample, sequenced in a study of regulatory T cells in long-lasting Graves disease (dated by TCRdb to 2020 to 2023). The meaning of the sample's time point label: persistent/refractory GD, antithyroid drugs over 5 years with positive TRAb. For both TCR sequencing and RNA sequencing, RNA was extracted from PBMCs using TRIzol. The library was produced with multiplex PCR. TCRdb lists the instrument as Illumina HiSeq 4000. CDR3 regions were amplified by Arm-PCR with iRepertoire HTBI primers to construct TCR beta libraries. TCRdb itself trimmed the public reads at Q25 with fastp, ran MiXCR and retained productive beta chains. Every distinct CDR3 protein forms one entry, paired with its most common genes and DNA. A total of more than 650,000 distinct CDR3 sequences appear in this sample, approximately 31% of them only once. About two fifths of the sample is in the top ten clones.

The specimen was peripheral blood mononuclear cells (PBMCs), collected when the disease was refractory, from a patient treated with antithyroid drugs. These receptors were obtained from a female donor with Graves disease.

This clonotype was counted only a few times. DNA for the CDR3: TGCAGTGCTTCCCGCAGCGGGCAGGAGAGCAATCAGCCCCAGCATTTT. This codes for CSASRSGQESNQPQHF. The chain uses TRBV20-1 and TRBJ1-5; D unclear. Germline V gene data show CDR1 as DFQATT and CDR2 as SNEGSKA (reference sequence). The CDR3 has 16 amino acids. The ends were cut back, 5 bases at V and 1 base at J, with 18 bases in the middle.

The V gene is TRBV19, the J gene TRBJ2-2; tentative D call: TRBD2 (5 bases). The CDR3 spans 12 residues. Trimming removed 11 bases at V and 3 bases at J, with 10 bases between. Germline V CDR1 and CDR2: LNHDA, SQIVND (reference sequence). DNA for the CDR3: TGTGCCGGAACGGGATACACCGGGGAGCTGTTTTTT. As protein: CAGTGYTGELFF.

This clonotype was seen a single time. The J gene is TRBJ1-3, the V gene TRBV10-3; TRBD1 might be the D (6 bases). CDR1 ENHRY and CDR2 SYGVKD come from the germline V gene. V was clipped by 3 bases and J by 0 bases, with 12 bases between them. CDR3 length: 16 residues. The CDR3 region is CAISEITGISGNTIYF. In DNA, the CDR3 is TGTGCCATCAGTGAAATTACAGGGATCTCTGGAAACACCATATATTTT.

In this sample, this clonotype turned up a few times. This chain links TRBV12-3 or TRBV12-4 with TRBJ1-5, with 7 positions matching TRBD1. The junction had 5 bases not matched to a gene; V was cut back by 5 bases and J by 4 bases. This CDR3 is 14 amino acids long. CDR3 sequence reads: CASSPTGWNQPQHF. The CDR3 nucleotides read TGTGCCAGCAGTCCGACAGGGTGGAATCAGCCCCAGCATTTT.

This clonotype was detected many times. The chain couples TRBV2 to TRBJ2-5; maybe TRBD1 (6 bases). Germline CDR1 reads SNHLY; CDR2 reads FYNNEI. V was trimmed by 9 bases and J by 5 bases, leaving 22 bases between them. CDR3 length: 15 residues. Here the CDR3 reads CARKTLQGSGETQYF. The DNA of the CDR3 is TGTGCCAGAAAAACACTACAGGGAAGTGGGGAGACCCAGTACTTC.

This clonotype came up many times. The V and J genes are TRBV11-3 and TRBJ1-1; D is undetermined. CDR3 size: 13 residues. The V and J ends lost 2 bases and 0 bases respectively, with 4 bases between them. CDR1 and CDR2 from the germline V gene are SGHNT and YENEEA. DNA of the CDR3: TGTGCCAGCAGCTTACACATGAACACTGAAGCTTTCTTT. Its translation: CASSLHMNTEAFF.

The rearrangement links TRBV6-1 to TRBJ2-7; possibly TRBD2 for D (7 bases). Per the germline V gene, CDR1 is MNHNS and CDR2 is SASEGT. V lost 7 bases and J lost 4, with 23 bases in between. The CDR3 consists of 16 residues. DNA of the CDR3: TGTGCCAGCACCCCAAAGTGGGGGGGGCTCCCGTACGAGCAGTACTTC. Amino acid sequence: CASTPKWGGLPYEQYF.

This clonotype was found many times. This chain joins TRBV6-2 or TRBV6-3 and TRBJ1-2, with D maybe TRBD1 (5 bases). The V gene's germline CDR1 is MNHEY and CDR2 SVGEGT. V dropped 0 bases and J dropped 4 bases, with 9 bases sitting between them. The CDR3 loop spans 14 amino acids. CDR3 nucleotides: TGTGCCAGCAGTTACTCCGACAGCCCCTATGGCTACACCTTC. Translation gives CASSYSDSPYGYTF.

This clonotype was observed once. This chain connects TRBV10-3 to TRBJ2-7; D is possibly TRBD2 (6 bases). The CDR3 loop spans 16 amino acids. Germline V gene data show CDR1 as ENHRY and CDR2 as SYGVKD. V was trimmed by 3 bases and J by 5 bases, leaving 20 bases between them. The chain's CDR3 is CAISDESPDSGNEQYF. The CDR3 DNA reads as TGTGCCATCAGTGACGAGTCTCCCGATAGCGGCAACGAGCAGTACTTC.

In this sample, this clonotype turned up many times. V usage is TRBV2 and J usage is TRBJ2-2, with D tentatively TRBD1 (5 bases). Germline CDR1 and CDR2: SNHLY and FYNNEI. Trimming cost V 10 bases and J 3 bases, with 12 bases left between them. The CDR3 contains 13 residues. The CDR3 here is CATKGLDTGELFF. The CDR3, as DNA: TGTGCCACCAAGGGGTTGGACACCGGGGAGCTGTTTTTT.

V and J are TRBV20-1 and TRBJ2-7, with D maybe TRBD2 (5 bases). Germline CDR1 DFQATT, CDR2 SNEGSKA (reference sequence). Trimming stripped 6 bases from V and 3 bases from J, with 15 bases between. The CDR3 runs to 13 residues. The CDR3 loop is CSALSENSYEQYF. CDR3 nucleotide sequence: TGCAGTGCCCTTAGCGAGAACAGCTACGAGCAGTACTTC.

This clonotype occurred a few times. The V call is TRBV12-5, the J call TRBJ2-7; 8 bases line up with TRBD1. Trimming removed 6 bases from V and 0 bases from J; junction bases left unmatched: 10. Germline V gene sequence: CDR1 LGHNT, CDR2 FRNRAP. The CDR3 is 16 amino acids. CDR3 nucleotide sequence: TGTGCTAGTGGCCGGGACAGGACCCCTCTCTCCTACGAGCAGTACTTC. This translates into CASGRDRTPLSYEQYF.

The table lists this clonotype with a few counts. V gene TRBV24-1 combines with J gene TRBJ2-7; 13 bases agree with TRBD2. The germline CDR1 and CDR2 sequences are KGHDR and SFDVKD. J gave up 4 bases and V 4 bases, and 9 bases lay outside the gene matches. This CDR3 has 17 amino acids. This chain's CDR3 is CATSDSRTSGSMYEQYF. The CDR3, as DNA: TGTGCCACCAGTGACTCTAGGACTAGCGGGAGTATGTACGAGCAGTACTTC.

The chain couples TRBV19 to TRBJ2-7; TRBD1 matches at 7 bases. With V trimmed by 6 bases and J by 3 bases, 11 bases remained unmatched. CDR3 length equals 15 residues. The germline V gene encodes CDR1 LNHDA and CDR2 SQIVND (reference sequence). CDR3 sequence: CASRPRTGVDYEQYF. In DNA, the CDR3 is TGTGCCAGTAGACCACGGACAGGAGTGGACTACGAGCAGTACTTC.

The rearrangement links TRBV3-1 to TRBJ1-1; D not certain. The CDR3 length is 13 residues. V lost 3 bases, J lost 1 base, and 6 bases lay in between. The germline V gene encodes CDR1 LGHDT and CDR2 YNNKEL (reference sequence). The CDR3 region has the DNA TGTGCCAGCAGCCAGTATCAGAACACTGAAGCTTTCTTT. It encodes CASSQYQNTEAFF.

This clonotype was seen only a few times. The genes are TRBV3-1 and TRBJ2-4, with D uncertain. This CDR3 is built from 14 residues. The V and J ends lost 3 bases and 6 bases respectively, with 12 bases between them. The germline V gene has CDR1 LGHDT and CDR2 YNNKEL (reference sequence). The CDR3 nucleotides read TGTGCCAGCAGCCAGCAGTTCCCGGGAAACATTCAGTACTTC. Its protein product is CASSQQFPGNIQYF.

This clonotype was seen at least ten times. The chain carries TRBV28 and TRBJ1-2; D unclear. Trimming took off 1 base at V and 4 bases at J, with 13 bases between the two ends. The CDR3 is 15 amino acids. The germline V gene has CDR1 MDHEN and CDR2 SYDVKM. The CDR3 nucleotides read TGTGCCAGCAGTTTATTTGGAGGGTTAGGCTATGGCTACACCTTC. This gives the protein CASSLFGGLGYGYTF.

A single count supports this clonotype. The rearrangement uses TRBV15 and TRBJ2-3, with D tentatively TRBD1 (5 bases). This CDR3 comprises 17 residues. Germline V gene data show CDR1 as LNHNV and CDR2 as YYDKDF (reference sequence). V lost 1 base and J lost 4, with 18 bases in between. DNA for the CDR3: TGTGCCACCAGCAGAGCGGTAGGGGTTTCCTCCTCAGATACGCAGTATTTT. Its translation: CATSRAVGVSSSDTQYF.

A note on this clonotype: This may stem from a read error, because a much larger clone lies one nucleotide away. This sequence joins TRBV2 and TRBJ1-2; TRBD1 matches at 7 bases. CDR3 length: 13 amino acids. Germline V CDR1 and CDR2: SNHLY, FYNNEI. The CDR3 region has the DNA TGTGACTCCAACAGGGACAGAGAGTGTGGCTACACCTTC. This encodes CDSNRDRECGYTF.